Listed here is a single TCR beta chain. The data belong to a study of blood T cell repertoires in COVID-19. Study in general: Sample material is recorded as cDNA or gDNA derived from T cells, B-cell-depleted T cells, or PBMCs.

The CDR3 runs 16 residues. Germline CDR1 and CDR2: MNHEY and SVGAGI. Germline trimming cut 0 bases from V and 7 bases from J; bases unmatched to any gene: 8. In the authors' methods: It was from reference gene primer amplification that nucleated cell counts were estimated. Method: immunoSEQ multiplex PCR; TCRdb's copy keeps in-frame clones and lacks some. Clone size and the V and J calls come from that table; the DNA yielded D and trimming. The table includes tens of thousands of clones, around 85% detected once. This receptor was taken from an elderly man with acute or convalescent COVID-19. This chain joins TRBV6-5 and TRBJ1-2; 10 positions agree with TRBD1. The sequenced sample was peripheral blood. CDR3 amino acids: CASSYSIRQGAVGYTF. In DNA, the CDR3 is TGTGCCAGCAGTTACTCGATCCGACAGGGGGCGGTTGGCTACACCTTC.